This T cell receptor (beta chain) comes out of a study of CD8 T cells in Susac syndrome. The study's findings and limits: Susac-specific public clones found in total CD8+ repertoires numbered 15 to 20, and those in CD8+ TEMRA repertoires numbered five.

Trimming cost V 11 bases and J 2 bases, with 11 bases left between them. Looked up from germline, CDR1 is SNHLY and CDR2 is FYNNEI. The CDR3 has 12 amino acids. Notes on this clonotype: What it binds is unknown.

After extraction with the RNeasy kit, about 0.5 to 1 ug of the RNA was reverse transcribed using random hexamers. TCRdb independently ran MiXCR on the immunoSEQ multiplex PCR reads; one entry per CDR3 protein. The profile shows under 110,000 distinct CDR3 sequences, 94% of them singletons. This TCR derives from a human donor with Susac syndrome. V and J are TRBV2 and TRBJ2-3; D not resolved. Sequencing was performed on CD8+ T cells from PBMCs. The chain's CDR3 is CAEPRTTDTQYF. CDR3 in DNA: TGTGCCGAGCCACGAACCACAGATACGCAGTATTTT.